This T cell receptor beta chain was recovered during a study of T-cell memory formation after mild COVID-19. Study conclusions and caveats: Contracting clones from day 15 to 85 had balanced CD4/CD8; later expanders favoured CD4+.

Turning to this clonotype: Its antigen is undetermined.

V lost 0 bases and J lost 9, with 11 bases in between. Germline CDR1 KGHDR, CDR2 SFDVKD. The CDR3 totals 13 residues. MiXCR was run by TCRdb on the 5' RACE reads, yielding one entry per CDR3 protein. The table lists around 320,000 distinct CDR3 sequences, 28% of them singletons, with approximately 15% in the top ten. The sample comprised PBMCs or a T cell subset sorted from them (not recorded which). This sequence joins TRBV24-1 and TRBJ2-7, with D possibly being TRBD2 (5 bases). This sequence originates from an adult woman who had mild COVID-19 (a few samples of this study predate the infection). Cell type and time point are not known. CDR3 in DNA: TGTGCCACCAGTGATTTGCTCAGGACTGGGCAGTACTTC. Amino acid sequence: CATSDLLRTGQYF.